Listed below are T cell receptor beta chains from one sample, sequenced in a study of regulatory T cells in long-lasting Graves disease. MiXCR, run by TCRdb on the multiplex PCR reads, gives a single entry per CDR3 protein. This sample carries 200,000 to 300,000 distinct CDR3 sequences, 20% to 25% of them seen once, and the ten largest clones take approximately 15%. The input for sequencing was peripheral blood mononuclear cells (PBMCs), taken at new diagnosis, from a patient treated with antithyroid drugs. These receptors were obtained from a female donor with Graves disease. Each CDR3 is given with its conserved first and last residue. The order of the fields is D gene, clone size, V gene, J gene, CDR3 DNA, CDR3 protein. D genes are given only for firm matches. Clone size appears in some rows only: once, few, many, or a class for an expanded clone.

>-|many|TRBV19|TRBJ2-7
TGTGCCAGTAGTAAACGGGAGCTTATGTACGAGCAGTACTTC
CASSKRELMYEQYF
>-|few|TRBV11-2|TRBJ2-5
TGTGCCAGCAGCTTATACACGAGGGGCCAAGAGACCCAGTACTTC
CASSLYTRGQETQYF
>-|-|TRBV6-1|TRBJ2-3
TGTGCCAGCAGCGCAGGCTTGTGGGACACAGATACGCAGTATTTT
CASSAGLWDTDTQYF
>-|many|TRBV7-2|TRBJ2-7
TGTGCCAGCAGCCTCGCCCCCTCCAGCGGCTACGAGCAGTACTTC
CASSLAPSSGYEQYF
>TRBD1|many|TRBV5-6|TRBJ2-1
TGTGCCAGCAGCTTGACGGGACAGGGGACAAGCGATGAGCAGTTCTTC
CASSLTGQGTSDEQFF
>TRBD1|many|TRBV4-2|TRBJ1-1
TGTGCCAGCAGCCAAACAGGGGGGATGAACACTGAAGCTTTCTTT
CASSQTGGMNTEAFF
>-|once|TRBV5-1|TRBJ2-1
TGCGCCAGCAGCTTGCCCCCCTACAATGAGCAGTTCTTC
CASSLPPYNEQFF
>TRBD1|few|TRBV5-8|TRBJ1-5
TGTGCCAGCAGCTTAGGGGACAGGCCGATTCAGCCCCAGCATTTT
CASSLGDRPIQPQHF
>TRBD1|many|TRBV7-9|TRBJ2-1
TGTGCCAGCAGCCGGGACAGCTACAATGAGCAGTTCTTC
CASSRDSYNEQFF
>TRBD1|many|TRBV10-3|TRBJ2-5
TGTGCCATTCGGGACAGGGAAGAGACCCAGTACTTC
CAIRDREETQYF
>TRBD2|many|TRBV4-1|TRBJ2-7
TGCGCCAGCAGCCAAGGCCTAGCGGGAGACGAGCAGTACTTC
CASSQGLAGDEQYF
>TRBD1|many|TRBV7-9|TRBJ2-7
TGTGCCAGCAGCATGGGACAGCTACCCTACGAGCAGTACTTC
CASSMGQLPYEQYF
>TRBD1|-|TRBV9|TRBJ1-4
TGTGCCAGCAGCGCGAACACAGGGGCGCGTTCTGAAAAACTGTTTTTT
CASSANTGARSEKLFF
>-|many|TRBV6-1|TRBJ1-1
TGTGCCAGCAGTGAACGGAGCGCTGAAGCTTTCTTT
CASSERSAEAFF
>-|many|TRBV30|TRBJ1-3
TGTGCCTGGAGTGGGAGCAGCAGCTCTGGAAACACCATATATTTT
CAWSGSSSSGNTIYF
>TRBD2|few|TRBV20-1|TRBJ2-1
TGCAGTGCTAGAGGGGGCTTTAGCGGGGGGAACAATGAGCAGTTCTTC
CSARGGFSGGNNEQFF
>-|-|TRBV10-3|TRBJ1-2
TGTGCCATCGGGGGGGCCTCCACCTATGGCTACACCTTC
CAIGGASTYGYTF
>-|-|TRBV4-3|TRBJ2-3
TGCGCCAGCAGCTTAGAGACTACCATAGATACGCAGTATTTT
CASSLETTIDTQYF
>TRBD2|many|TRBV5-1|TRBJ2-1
TGCGCCAGCAGCAATCGAGCGGGAACCTACAATGAGCAGTTCTTC
CASSNRAGTYNEQFF
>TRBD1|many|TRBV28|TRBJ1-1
TGTGCCAGCAGGACCACAGGGGGCGCGAACACTGAAGCTTTCTTT
CASRTTGGANTEAFF
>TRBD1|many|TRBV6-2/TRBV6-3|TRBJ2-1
TGTGCCAGCAGGAAGACAGGGGAGAATGAGCAGTTCTTC
CASRKTGENEQFF
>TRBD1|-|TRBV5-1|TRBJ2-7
TGCGCCAGCAGCTTGGAACAGGGGTTAAACGAGCAGTACTTC
CASSLEQGLNEQYF
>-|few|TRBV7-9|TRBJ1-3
TGTGCCAGCAGCCCCAGGACGGATCCGATCTCTGGAAACACCATATATTTT
CASSPRTDPISGNTIYF
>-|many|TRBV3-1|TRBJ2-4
TGTGCCAGTAGGCAGGGGGGGACCCGGGGGGGAAACATTCAGTACTTC
CASRQGGTRGGNIQYF
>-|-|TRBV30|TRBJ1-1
TGTGCCTGGGGACAGATGAACACTGAAGCTTTCTTT
CAWGQMNTEAFF
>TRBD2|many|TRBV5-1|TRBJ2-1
TGCGCCAGCAGCTTGATGTCGGGAGGGTACAATGAGCAGTTCTTC
CASSLMSGGYNEQFF
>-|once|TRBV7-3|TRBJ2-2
TGTGCCAGCAGCTTAAGAGGGCCGGAAGGGCCGCGTAACACCGGGGAGCTGTTTTTT
CASSLRGPEGPRNTGELFF
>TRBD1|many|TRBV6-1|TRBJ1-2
TGTGCCAGCAAGTACAGGGGGCAGACTAACTATGGCTACACCTTC
CASKYRGQTNYGYTF
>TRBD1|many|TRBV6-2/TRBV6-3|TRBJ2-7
TGTGCCAGCAGGTCCGGGACAGGGTATGGCGGGAAGCAGTACTTC
CASRSGTGYGGKQYF
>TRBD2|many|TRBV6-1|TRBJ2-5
TGTGCCAGCAGCCTCGGACTAGCGTACGAGGAGACCCAGTACTTC
CASSLGLAYEETQYF
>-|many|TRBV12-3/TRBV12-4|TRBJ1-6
TGTGCCAGCAGTGTACAGGGTAGAAATTCACCCCTCCACTTT
CASSVQGRNSPLHF
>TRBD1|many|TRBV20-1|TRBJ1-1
TGCAGTGCTAGAGATGAAGGCAGGGGGCACACTGAAGCTTTCTTT
CSARDEGRGHTEAFF
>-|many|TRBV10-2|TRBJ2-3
TGCGCCAGCAGTGAGTTGGCAGGGGAGAGGGGCGATACGCAGTATTTT
CASSELAGERGDTQYF
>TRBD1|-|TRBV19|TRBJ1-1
TGTGCCAGTCGTTCCGGCTGGGGACAGGGCACTGAAGCTTTCTTT
CASRSGWGQGTEAFF
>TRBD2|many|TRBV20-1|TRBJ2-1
TGCAGTGCTAAGGGGACTAGCGGTTACAATGAGCAGTTCTTC
CSAKGTSGYNEQFF
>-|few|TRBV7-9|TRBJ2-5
TGTGCCAGCAGCTTAGACGCCCAGGGCCAAGAGACCCAGTACTTC
CASSLDAQGQETQYF
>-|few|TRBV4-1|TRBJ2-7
TGCGCCAGCAGCCTGGAGAATACCTACGAGCAGTACTTC
CASSLENTYEQYF
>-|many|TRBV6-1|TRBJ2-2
TGTGCCAGCAGCCGGGACGGTGGCAACACCGGGGAGCTGTTTTTT
CASSRDGGNTGELFF
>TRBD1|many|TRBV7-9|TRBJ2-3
TGTGCCAGCAGCTTAGAGGGGACAGTGGGTACGCAGTATTTT
CASSLEGTVGTQYF
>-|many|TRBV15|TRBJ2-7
TGTGCCACCAGCAAGAGGCTAGCGACTGCCTACGAGCAGTACTTC
CATSKRLATAYEQYF
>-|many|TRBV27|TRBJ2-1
TGTGCCAGCAGAGCTTTGGGGGTGTTATCCTACAATGAGCAGTTCTTC
CASRALGVLSYNEQFF
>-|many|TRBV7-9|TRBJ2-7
TGTGCCAGCAGCTTGGGCGGGATGTACGAGCAGTACTTC
CASSLGGMYEQYF
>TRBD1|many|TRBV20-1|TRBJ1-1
TGCAGTGCTAGTCAACACAGGGGCGTGAACACTGAAGCTTTCTTT
CSASQHRGVNTEAFF
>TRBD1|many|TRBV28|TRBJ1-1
TGTGCCAGCAGGTCGGGACAGGGGGCGAGGTCTGAAGCTTTCTTT
CASRSGQGARSEAFF
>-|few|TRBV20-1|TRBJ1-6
TGCAGTGCTTACCCGATCGGGGGAGGTAATTCACCCCTCCACTTT
CSAYPIGGGNSPLHF
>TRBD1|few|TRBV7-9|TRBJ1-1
TGTGCCAGCACGCAATCAGGGGGCGGGTCTGAAGCTTTCTTT
CASTQSGGGSEAFF
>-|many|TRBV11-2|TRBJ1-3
TGTGCCAGCAGCTCAATATCCTCTGGAAACACCATATATTTT
CASSSISSGNTIYF
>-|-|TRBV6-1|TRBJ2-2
TGTGCCAGCAGTGAATCATCCGGTGGAGGCACCGGGGAGCTGTTTTTT
CASSESSGGGTGELFF
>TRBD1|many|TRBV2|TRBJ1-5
TGTGCCAGCAGTGGACAGGGGGACAATCAGCCCCAGCATTTT
CASSGQGDNQPQHF
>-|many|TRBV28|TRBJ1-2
TGTGCCAGCAGTTTGAACCATGGCTATGGCTACACCTTC
CASSLNHGYGYTF
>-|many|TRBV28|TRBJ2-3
TGTGCCAGCAGTTTATTCGTCACAGATACGCAGTATTTT
CASSLFVTDTQYF
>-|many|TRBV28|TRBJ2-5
TGTGCCAGCAATAAACAGGGAGGGAGCGAGACCCAGTACTTC
CASNKQGGSETQYF
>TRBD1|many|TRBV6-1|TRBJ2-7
TGTGCCAGTGGGGACAGGGTTGACGAGCAGTACTTC
CASGDRVDEQYF
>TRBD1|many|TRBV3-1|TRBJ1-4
TGTGCCAGCAGATCCGGGACAGGCCGGGCAACTAATGAAAAACTGTTTTTT
CASRSGTGRATNEKLFF
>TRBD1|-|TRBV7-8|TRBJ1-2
TGTGCCAGCAGCTCTAGACAGGGGGCGGGAGGCTACACCTTC
CASSSRQGAGGYTF
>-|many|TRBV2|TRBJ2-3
TGTGCCAGCAGACAGCGACTCACAGATACGCAGTATTTT
CASRQRLTDTQYF
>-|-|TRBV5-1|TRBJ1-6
TGCGCCAGCAGCTTGGCCGGGGCCACCTATAATTCACCCCTCCACTTT
CASSLAGATYNSPLHF
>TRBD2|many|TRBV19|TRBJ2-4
TGTGCCAGTAGTACCTCAGCGGGGGGAGGCAAAAACATTCAGTACTTC
CASSTSAGGGKNIQYF
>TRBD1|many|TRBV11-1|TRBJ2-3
TGTGCCAGCAGCCACCCGACAGGGGGCACAGATACGCAGTATTTT
CASSHPTGGTDTQYF
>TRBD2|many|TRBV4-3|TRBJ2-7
TGCGCCAGCAGCCAAGATCTGACTAGCGGGTACTACGAGCAGTACTTC
CASSQDLTSGYYEQYF